The entry below gives a single T cell receptor (beta chain) sequence along with its context. Only in-frame clones appear in the TCRdb table, and some are missing; sequencing was by immunoSEQ multiplex PCR. The sample has approximately 45,000 clones, roughly 70% seen once. Documented time point: cycle 4 day 1 (C4D1), after 5 to 7 weeks of nivolumab. No patient escaped relapse after autologous stem cell transplantation, and brentuximab vedotin exposure varied. The data were taken from a study of PD-1 blockade in classical Hodgkin lymphoma. The sequences come from peripheral blood mononuclear cells (PBMCs), collected before the fourth cycle of nivolumab. This clonotype was obtained from a human donor with classical Hodgkin lymphoma.

In DNA form, the CDR3 reads TGTGCCAGCAGCGCGAGAATGACTCAAGAGACCCAGTACTTC. This gives the protein CASSARMTQETQYF. The chain is built from TRBV7-2 and TRBJ2-5; D gene unclear. V lost 5 bases and J lost 2, with 12 bases in between. The germline V gene encodes CDR1 SGHTA and CDR2 FQGNSA. CDR3 length: 14 residues.